The 5 T cell receptor beta chains presented below share a single source sample, sequenced in a study of shared clonotypes between healthy human individuals. TCRdb's copy holds only in-frame clones and misses some; the assay was immunoSEQ multiplex PCR. Here the sample spans 90,000 to 100,000 clones, approximately 44% being singletons. The specimen was PBMCs. Source of these receptors: a woman aged 35 to 49 in good health. Some clones in this sample may be carry-over from other donors' samples.

This chain links TRBV29-1 with TRBJ1-2, with a weak D call TRBD1 (6 bases). This CDR3 has 13 residues. The germline V and J ends were trimmed by 2 bases and 7 bases, with 14 bases remaining between them. Germline V lookup: CDR1 SQVTM, CDR2 ANQGSEA. CDR3 nucleotide sequence: TGCAGCGTTGAATTTCAGGGGACGGCTGGCTACACCTTC. Translated, it gives CSVEFQGTAGYTF.

The chain carries TRBV7-8 and TRBJ2-1; possible D gene TRBD2, 5 bases. V was cut by 6 bases and J by 3 bases, with 18 bases left in between. CDR1 is SGHVS and CDR2 is FQNEAQ in the germline V gene. This CDR3 comprises 16 residues. The CDR3 region has the DNA TGTGCCAGCAGTTCTCCCCCGGGATCTTTCTACAATGAGCAGTTCTTC. It specifies CASSSPPGSFYNEQFF.

This clone was seen only a few times. J is TRBJ1-1 and V is TRBV30; 7 bases are a match to TRBD1. The CDR3 loop spans 13 amino acids. Trimming at V came to 1 base and at J to 4 bases, leaving 3 bases not matched to a gene. Germline CDR1 is GTSNPN and CDR2 is SVGIG (reference sequence). The CDR3 region has the DNA TGTGCCTGGAGTGAGAACAGGGGCACTGAAGCTTTCTTT. As protein: CAWSENRGTEAFF.

This clone was observed many times. In the same sample, other DNA sequences code for this CDR3. The rearrangement links TRBV4-1 to TRBJ1-1; TRBD1 is a possible D gene (6 bases). The CDR3 has 12 amino acids. Trimming left V 6 bases short and J 5 bases short, with 10 bases between. Germline V gives CDR1 MGHRA, CDR2 YSYEKL. CDR3 loop: CASRQGRTEAFF. The CDR3 nucleotides are TGCGCCAGCAGGCAGGGGCGGACTGAAGCTTTCTTT.

The chain carries TRBV15 and TRBJ2-5, with 8 bases that match TRBD1. J was trimmed by 4 bases and V by 5 bases; bases with no gene match: 6. CDR1 and CDR2 (germline): LNHNV, YYDKDF (reference sequence). The CDR3 has 14 amino acids. The CDR3 spells CATSPGQDVETQYF. As DNA, the CDR3 is TGTGCCACCAGCCCGGGACAGGATGTAGAGACCCAGTACTTC.